This T cell receptor beta chain is from a study of blood T cells in healthy people across ages. V lost 3 bases and J lost 7; bases outside the gene matches: 6. CDR1 is SGHRS, CDR2 YFSETQ, per germline. There are 14 residues in the CDR3. The second PCR ran roughly 7 to 12 cycles with a sample-barcoded 5' primer and J-beta primers. TCRdb re-analysed the 5' RACE reads in MiXCR, keeping a single row per CDR3 protein. This sample yields some 700,000 distinct CDR3 sequences, of which 35% to 45% are seen a single time; under 25% belongs to the top ten. This sequence was found in a woman aged 55-75 years in good health. Sequenced: blood. The V gene is TRBV5-1, the J gene TRBJ2-1; TRBD2 matches 8 bases. DNA for the CDR3: TGCGCCAGCAGCTCGGGACTAGATCGGAATGAGCAGTTCTTC. Its translation is CASSSGLDRNEQFF.